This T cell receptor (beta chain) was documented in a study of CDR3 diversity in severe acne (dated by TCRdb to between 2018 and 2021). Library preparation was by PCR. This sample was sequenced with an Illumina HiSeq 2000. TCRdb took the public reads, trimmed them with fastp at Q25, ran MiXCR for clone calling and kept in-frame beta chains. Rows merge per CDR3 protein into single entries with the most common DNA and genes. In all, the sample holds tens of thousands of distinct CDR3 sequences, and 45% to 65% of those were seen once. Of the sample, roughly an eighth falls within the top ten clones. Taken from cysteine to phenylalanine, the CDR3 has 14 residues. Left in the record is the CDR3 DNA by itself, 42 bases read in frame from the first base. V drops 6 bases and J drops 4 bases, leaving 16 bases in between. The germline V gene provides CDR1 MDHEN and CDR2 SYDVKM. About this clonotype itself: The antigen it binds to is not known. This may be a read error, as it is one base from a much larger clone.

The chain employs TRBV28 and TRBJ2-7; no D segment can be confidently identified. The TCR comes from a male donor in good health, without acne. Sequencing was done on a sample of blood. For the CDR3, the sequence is CASRSPYWDYEQYF. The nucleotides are TGTGCCAGCAGGTCCCCCTACTGGGATTACGAGCAGTACTTC.